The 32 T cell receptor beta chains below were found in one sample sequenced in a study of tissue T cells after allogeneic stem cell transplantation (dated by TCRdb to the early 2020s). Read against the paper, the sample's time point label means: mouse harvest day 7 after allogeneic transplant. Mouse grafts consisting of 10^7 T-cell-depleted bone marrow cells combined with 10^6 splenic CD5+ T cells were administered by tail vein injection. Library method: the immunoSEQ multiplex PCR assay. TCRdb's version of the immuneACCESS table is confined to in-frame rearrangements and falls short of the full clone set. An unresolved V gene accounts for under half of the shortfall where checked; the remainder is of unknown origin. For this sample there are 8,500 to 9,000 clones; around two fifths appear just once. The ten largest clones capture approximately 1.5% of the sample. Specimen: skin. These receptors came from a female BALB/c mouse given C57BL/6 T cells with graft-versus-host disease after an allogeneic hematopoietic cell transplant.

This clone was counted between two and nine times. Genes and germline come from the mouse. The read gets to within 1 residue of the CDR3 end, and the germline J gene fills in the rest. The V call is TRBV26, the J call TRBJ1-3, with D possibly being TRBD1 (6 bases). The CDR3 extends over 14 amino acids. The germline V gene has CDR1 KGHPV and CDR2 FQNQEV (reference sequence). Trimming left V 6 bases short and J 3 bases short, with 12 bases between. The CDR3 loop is CASSLQGGGNTLYF. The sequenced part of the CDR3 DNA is TGTGCCAGCAGCCTACAGGGAGGTGGAAATACGCTCTAT.

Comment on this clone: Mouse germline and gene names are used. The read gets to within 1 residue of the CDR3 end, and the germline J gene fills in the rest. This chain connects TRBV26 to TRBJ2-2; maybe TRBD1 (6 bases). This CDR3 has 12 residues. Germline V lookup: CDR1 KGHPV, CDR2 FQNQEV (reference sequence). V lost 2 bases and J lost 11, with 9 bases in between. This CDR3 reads CASSLTGRQLYF. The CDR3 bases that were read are TGTGCCAGCAGTCTGACAGGGCGACAGCTCTAC.

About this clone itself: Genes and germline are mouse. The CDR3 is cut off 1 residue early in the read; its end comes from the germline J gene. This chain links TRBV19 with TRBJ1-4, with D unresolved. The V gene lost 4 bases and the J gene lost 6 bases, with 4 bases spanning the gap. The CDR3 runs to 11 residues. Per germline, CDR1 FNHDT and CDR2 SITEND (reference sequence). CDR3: CASSRDERLFF. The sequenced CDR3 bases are TGTGCCAGCAGTCGCGACGAAAGATTATTT.

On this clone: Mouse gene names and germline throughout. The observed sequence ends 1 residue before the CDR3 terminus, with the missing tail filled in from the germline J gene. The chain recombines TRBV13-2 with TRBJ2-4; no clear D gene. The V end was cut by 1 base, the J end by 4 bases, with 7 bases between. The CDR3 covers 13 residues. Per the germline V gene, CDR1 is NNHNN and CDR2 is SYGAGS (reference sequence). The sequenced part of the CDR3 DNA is TGTGCCAGCGGTGATACGGGAGAAAACACCTTGTAC. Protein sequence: CASGDTGENTLY. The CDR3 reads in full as CASGDTGENTLYF.

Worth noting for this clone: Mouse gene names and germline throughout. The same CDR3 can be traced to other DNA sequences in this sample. The CDR3 bases that were read are TGTGCCAGCAGTATATGGGGGAGTCAAAACACCTTGTAC. It yields the protein CASSIWGSQNTLY. The entire CDR3 protein reads CASSIWGSQNTLYF. The chain uses TRBV19 and TRBJ2-4; maybe TRBD2 (6 bases). Read coverage stops 1 residue before the CDR3 terminus; the germline J gene supplies the remainder. This CDR3 is 14 amino acids long. Germline CDR1 and CDR2: FNHDT and SITEND (reference sequence). Trimming took off 1 base at V and 0 bases at J, with 6 bases between the two ends.

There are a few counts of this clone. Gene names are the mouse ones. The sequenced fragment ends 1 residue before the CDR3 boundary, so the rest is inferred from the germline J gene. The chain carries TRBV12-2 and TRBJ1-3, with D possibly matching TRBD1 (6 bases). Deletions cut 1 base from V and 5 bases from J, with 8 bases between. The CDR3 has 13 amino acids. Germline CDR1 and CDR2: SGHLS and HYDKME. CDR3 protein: CASSLGQRNTLYF. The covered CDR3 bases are TGTGCCAGCTCTCTGGGACAAAGAAATACGCTCTAT.

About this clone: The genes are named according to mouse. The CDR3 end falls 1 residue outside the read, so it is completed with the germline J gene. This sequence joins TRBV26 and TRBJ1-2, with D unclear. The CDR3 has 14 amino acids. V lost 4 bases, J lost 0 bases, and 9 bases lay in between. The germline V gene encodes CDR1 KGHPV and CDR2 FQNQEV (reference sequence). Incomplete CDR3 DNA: TGTGCCAGCAGTCGTTCCGGGACAAACTCCGACTACACC. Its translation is CASSRSGTNSDYT. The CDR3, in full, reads CASSRSGTNSDYTF.

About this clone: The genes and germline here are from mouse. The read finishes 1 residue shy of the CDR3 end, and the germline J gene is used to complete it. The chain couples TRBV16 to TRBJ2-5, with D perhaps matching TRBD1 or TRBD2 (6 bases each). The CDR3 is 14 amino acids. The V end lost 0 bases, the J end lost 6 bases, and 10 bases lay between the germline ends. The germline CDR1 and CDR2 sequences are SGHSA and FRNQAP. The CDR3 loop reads CASSLDGGADTQYF. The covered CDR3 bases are TGTGCAAGCAGCTTAGACGGGGGCGCGGACACCCAGTAC.

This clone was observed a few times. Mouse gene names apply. CDR3 region: CASSSQGFQNTLYF. CDR3 DNA, as far as it was read: TGTGCTAGCAGTTCACAGGGGTTTCAAAACACCTTGTAC. The chain has TRBV29 and TRBJ2-4, with 7 nucleotides matching TRBD1. The read ends 1 residue early relative to the CDR3; the germline J gene fills the gap. The V and J ends lost 4 bases and 2 bases, in that order; junction bases with no gene match: 3. Looked up from germline, CDR1 is MSHET and CDR2 is SYDVDS. This CDR3 is 14 amino acids long.

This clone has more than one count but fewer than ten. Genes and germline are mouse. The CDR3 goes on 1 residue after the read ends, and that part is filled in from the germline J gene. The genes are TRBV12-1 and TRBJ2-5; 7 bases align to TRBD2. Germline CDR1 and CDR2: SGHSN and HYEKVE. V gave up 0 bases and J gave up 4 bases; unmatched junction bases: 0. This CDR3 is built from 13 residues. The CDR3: CASSLWGEDTQYF. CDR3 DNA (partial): TGTGCCAGCTCTCTCTGGGGGGAAGACACCCAGTAC.

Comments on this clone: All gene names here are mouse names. The CDR3 bases that were read are TGCACCTGCAGTGCGACTGGGGGGGCGCGTGCAGAAACGCTGTAT. Translation gives CTCSATGGARAETLY. The full CDR3 reads CTCSATGGARAETLYF. The gene calls are TRBV1 and TRBJ2-3; 12 bases are shared with TRBD2. The CDR3 is cut off 1 residue early in the read; its end comes from the germline J gene. Germline assignment: CDR1 NSQYPW and CDR2 LRSPGD (reference sequence). The trim removed 3 bases at V and 1 base at J, leaving 2 bases unmatched. This CDR3 is built from 16 residues.

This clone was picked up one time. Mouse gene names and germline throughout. The CDR3 region is CASSLPDWGGKNTLYF. Partial CDR3 DNA: TGTGCCAGCTCTCTCCCGGACTGGGGGGGGAAAAACACCTTGTAC. The chain uses TRBV12-1 and TRBJ2-4; TRBD2 aligns across 12 bases. The read ends 1 residue early relative to the CDR3; the germline J gene fills the gap. J lost 4 bases, V lost 0 bases, and 4 bases had no gene match. The germline V gene encodes CDR1 SGHSN and CDR2 HYEKVE. CDR3 length: 16 residues.

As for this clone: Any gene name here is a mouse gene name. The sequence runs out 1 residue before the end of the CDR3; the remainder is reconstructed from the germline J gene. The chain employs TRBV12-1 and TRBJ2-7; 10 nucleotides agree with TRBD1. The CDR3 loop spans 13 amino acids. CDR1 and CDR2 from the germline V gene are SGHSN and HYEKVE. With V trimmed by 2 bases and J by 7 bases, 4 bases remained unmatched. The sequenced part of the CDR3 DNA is TGTGCCAGCTCTCGGGACAGGGGTAGCGAACAGTAC. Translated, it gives CASSRDRGSEQY. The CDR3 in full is CASSRDRGSEQYF.

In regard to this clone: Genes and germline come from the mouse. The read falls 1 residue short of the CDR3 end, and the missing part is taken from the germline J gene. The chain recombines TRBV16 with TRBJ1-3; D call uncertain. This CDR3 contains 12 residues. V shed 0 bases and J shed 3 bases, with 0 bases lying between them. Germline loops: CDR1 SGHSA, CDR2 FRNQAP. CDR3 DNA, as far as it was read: TGTGCAAGCAGCTTAGATGGAAATACGCTCTAT. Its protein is CASSLDGNTLY. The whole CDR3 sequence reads CASSLDGNTLYF. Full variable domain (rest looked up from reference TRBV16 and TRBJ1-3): NAGVIQTPRHKVTGKGQEATLWCEPISGHSAVFWYRQTIVQGLEFLTYFRNQAPIDDSGMPKERFSAQMPNQSHSTLKIQSTQPQDSAVYLCASSLDGNTLYFGEGSRLIVV.

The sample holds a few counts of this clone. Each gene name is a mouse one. Partial CDR3 DNA: TGTGCCAGCAGTCTGTTGGGGGTGGACACCCAGTAC. This gives the protein CASSLLGVDTQY. The entire CDR3 protein reads CASSLLGVDTQYF. The chain is built from TRBV26 and TRBJ2-5; TRBD2 might be the D (6 bases). The CDR3 end falls 1 residue outside the read, so it is completed with the germline J gene. The CDR3 is 13 residues long. V shed 1 base and J shed 6 bases, with 8 bases lying between them. Germline V CDR1 and CDR2: KGHPV, FQNQEV (reference sequence).

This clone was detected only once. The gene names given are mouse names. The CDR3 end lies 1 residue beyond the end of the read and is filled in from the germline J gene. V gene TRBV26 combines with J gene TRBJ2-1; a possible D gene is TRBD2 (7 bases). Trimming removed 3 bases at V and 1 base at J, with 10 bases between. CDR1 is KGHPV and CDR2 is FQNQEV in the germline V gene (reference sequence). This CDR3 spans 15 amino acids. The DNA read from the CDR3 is TGTGCCAGCAGTCTAAGGGGGGCGAACTATGCTGAGCAGTTC. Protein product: CASSLRGANYAEQF. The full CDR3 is CASSLRGANYAEQFF.

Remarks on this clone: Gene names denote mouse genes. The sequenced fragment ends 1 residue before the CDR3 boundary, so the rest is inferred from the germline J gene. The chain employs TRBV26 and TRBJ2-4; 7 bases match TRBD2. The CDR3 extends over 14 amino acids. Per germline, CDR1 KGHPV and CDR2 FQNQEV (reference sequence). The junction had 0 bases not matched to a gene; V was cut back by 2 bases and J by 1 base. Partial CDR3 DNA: TGTGCCAGCAGTCTGGACTGGGGTCAAAACACCTTGTAC. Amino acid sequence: CASSLDWGQNTLY. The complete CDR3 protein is CASSLDWGQNTLYF.

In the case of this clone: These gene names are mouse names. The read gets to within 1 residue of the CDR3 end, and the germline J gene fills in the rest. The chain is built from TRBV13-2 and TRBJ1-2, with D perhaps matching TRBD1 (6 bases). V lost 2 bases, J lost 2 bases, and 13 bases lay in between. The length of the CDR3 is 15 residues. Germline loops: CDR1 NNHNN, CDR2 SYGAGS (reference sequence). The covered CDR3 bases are TGTGCCAGCGGTGACCCCGACAGGACCAACTCCGACTACACC. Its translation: CASGDPDRTNSDYT. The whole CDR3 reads CASGDPDRTNSDYTF.

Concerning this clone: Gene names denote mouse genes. The sequenced CDR3 bases are TGTGCCAGCAGCTTTAGCTATAATTCGCCCCTCTAC. Its translation is CASSFSYNSPLY. The entire CDR3 sequence reads CASSFSYNSPLYF. This rearrangement joins TRBV4 to TRBJ1-6; D unresolved. From the germline J gene comes the end of the CDR3, since the read stops 1 residue before it. TRBJ1-6 is classed as an ORF, of uncertain function. This CDR3 is built from 13 residues. Germline-derived CDR1 and CDR2 are LGHDT and YNNKQL (reference sequence). V shed 4 bases and J shed 3 bases, with 4 bases lying between them.

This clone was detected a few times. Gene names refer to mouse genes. CDR3 protein: CSSSPGTGNTEVFF. CDR3 DNA, as far as it was read: TGCTCCAGCAGCCCCGGGACAGGGAACACAGAAGTCTTC. The chain has TRBV23 and TRBJ1-1; no check of the table's D call, TRBD1, against the DNA was made. The CDR3 end lies 1 residue beyond the end of the read and is filled in from the germline J gene. CDR3 length: 14 residues. CDR1 and CDR2 from the germline V gene are KGHTA and FQNQQP.

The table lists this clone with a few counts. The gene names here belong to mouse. The CDR3 spells CGAREGNTEVFF. CDR3 bases read: TGTGGTGCTAGGGAGGGAAACACAGAAGTCTTC. This chain connects TRBV20 to TRBJ1-1; no definite D call. Read data end 1 residue before the CDR3 end; the end is taken from the germline J gene. Germline assignment: CDR1 GFQATS and CDR2 STVNSAI. The CDR3 has 12 amino acids. V lost 0 bases to trimming and J lost 1 base, with 3 bases between them.

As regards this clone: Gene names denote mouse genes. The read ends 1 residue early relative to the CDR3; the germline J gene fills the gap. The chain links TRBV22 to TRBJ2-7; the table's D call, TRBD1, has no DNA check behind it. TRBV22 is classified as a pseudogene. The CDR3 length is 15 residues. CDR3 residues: CASRTTGASSYEQYF. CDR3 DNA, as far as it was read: TGTGCCAGCAGGACGACAGGGGCCAGCTCCTATGAACAGTAC.

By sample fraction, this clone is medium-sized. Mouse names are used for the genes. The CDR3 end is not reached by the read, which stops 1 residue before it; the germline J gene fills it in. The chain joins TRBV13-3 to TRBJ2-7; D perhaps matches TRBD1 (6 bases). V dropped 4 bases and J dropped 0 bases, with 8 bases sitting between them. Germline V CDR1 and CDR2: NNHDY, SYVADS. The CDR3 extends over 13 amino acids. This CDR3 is CASSRQDSYEQYF. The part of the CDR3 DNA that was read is TGTGCCAGCAGTCGACAGGACTCCTATGAACAGTAC.

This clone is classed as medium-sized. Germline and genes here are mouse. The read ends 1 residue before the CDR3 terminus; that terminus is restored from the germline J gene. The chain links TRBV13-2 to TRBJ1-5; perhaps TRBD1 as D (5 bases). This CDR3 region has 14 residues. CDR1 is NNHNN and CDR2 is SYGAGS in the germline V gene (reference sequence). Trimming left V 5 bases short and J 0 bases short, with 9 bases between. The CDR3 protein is CASGDRNNNQAPLF. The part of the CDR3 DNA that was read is TGTGCCAGCGGCGACAGAAATAACAACCAGGCTCCGCTT.

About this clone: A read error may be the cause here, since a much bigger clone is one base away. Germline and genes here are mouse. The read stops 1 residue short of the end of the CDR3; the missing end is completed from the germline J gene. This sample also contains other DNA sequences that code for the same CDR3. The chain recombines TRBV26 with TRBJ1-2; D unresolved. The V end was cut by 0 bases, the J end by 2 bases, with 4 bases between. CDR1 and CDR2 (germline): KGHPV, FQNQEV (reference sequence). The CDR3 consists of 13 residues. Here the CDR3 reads CASSLSANSDYTF. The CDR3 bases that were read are TGTGCCAGCAGTCTGTCGGCCAACTCCGACTACACC.

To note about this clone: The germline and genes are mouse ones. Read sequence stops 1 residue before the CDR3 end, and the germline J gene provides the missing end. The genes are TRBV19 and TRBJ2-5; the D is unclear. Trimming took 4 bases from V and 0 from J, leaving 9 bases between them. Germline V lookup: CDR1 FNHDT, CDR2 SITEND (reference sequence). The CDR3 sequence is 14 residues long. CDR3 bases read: TGTGCCAGCAGTCCCGGGCATAACCAAGACACCCAGTAC. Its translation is CASSPGHNQDTQY. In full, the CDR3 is CASSPGHNQDTQYF.

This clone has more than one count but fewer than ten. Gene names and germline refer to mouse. CDR3 loop: CASSLGYNYAEQFF. The sequenced part of the CDR3 DNA is TGTGCAAGCAGCTTAGGATATAACTATGCTGAGCAGTTC. The J gene is TRBJ2-1, the V gene TRBV16; D gene uncertain. The read gets to within 1 residue of the CDR3 end, and the germline J gene fills in the rest. Per the germline V gene, CDR1 is SGHSA and CDR2 is FRNQAP. The CDR3 spans 14 residues. V was pared by 1 base and J by 0 bases, with 4 bases between. The full variable domain, completed using reference TRBV16 and TRBJ2-1, is NAGVIQTPRHKVTGKGQEATLWCEPISGHSAVFWYRQTIVQGLEFLTYFRNQAPIDDSGMPKERFSAQMPNQSHSTLKIQSTQPQDSAVYLCASSLGYNYAEQFFGPGTRLTVL.

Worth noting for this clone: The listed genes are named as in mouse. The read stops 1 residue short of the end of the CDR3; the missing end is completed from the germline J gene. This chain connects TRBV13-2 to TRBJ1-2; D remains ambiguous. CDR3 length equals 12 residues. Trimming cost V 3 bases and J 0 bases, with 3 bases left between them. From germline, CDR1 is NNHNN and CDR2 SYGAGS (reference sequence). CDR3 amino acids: CASGAANSDYTF. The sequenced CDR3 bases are TGTGCCAGCGGTGCAGCAAACTCCGACTACACC.

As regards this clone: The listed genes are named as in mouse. The CDR3 bases that were read are TGTGCAAGCAGCCCTGGGGGGAAGGGGGACACCCAGTAC. It codes for CASSPGGKGDTQY. The full-length CDR3 reads as CASSPGGKGDTQYF. The chain joins TRBV16 to TRBJ2-5, with 8 bases matching TRBD2. The CDR3 is cut off 1 residue early in the read; its end comes from the germline J gene. Looked up from germline, CDR1 is SGHSA and CDR2 is FRNQAP. V was clipped by 5 bases and J by 6 bases; unmatched bases: 7. The CDR3 sequence is 14 residues long. Complete variable domain (other parts from reference TRBV16 and TRBJ2-5): NAGVIQTPRHKVTGKGQEATLWCEPISGHSAVFWYRQTIVQGLEFLTYFRNQAPIDDSGMPKERFSAQMPNQSHSTLKIQSTQPQDSAVYLCASSPGGKGDTQYFGPGTRLLVL.

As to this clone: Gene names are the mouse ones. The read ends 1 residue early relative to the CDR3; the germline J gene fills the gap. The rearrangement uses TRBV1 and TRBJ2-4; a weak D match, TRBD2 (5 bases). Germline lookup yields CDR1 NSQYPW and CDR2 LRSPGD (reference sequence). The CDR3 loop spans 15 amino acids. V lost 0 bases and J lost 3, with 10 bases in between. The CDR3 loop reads CTCSAEWGRQNTLYF. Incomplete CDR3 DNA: TGCACCTGCAGTGCAGAGTGGGGAAGACAAAACACCTTGTAC.

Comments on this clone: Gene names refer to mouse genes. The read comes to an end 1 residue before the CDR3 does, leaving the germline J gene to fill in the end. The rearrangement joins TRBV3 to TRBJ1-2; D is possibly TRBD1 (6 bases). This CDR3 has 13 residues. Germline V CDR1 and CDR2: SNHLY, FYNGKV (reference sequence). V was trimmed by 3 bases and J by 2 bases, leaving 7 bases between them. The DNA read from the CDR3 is TGTGCCAGCAGCTTTACAGGGAACTCCGACTACACC. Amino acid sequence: CASSFTGNSDYT. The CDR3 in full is CASSFTGNSDYTF.

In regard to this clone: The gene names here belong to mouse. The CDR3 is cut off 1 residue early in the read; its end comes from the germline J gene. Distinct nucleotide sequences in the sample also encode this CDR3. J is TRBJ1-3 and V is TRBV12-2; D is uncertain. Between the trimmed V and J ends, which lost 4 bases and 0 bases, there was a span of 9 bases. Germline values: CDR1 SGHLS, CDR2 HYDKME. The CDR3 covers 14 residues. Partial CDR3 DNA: TGTGCCAGCTCCCTCGGGGATTCTGGAAATACGCTCTAT. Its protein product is CASSLGDSGNTLY. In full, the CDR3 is CASSLGDSGNTLYF.